This T cell receptor beta chain was sequenced for a study of T-cell memory formation after mild COVID-19. Study overall: Clusters of TCRs were largely donor specific.

V lost 1 base and J lost 8, with 17 bases in between. Germline V lookup: CDR1 SGHTA, CDR2 FQGNSA. CDR3 length: 16 residues. With constant-segment primers, 5'RACE yielded cDNA libraries of TCR alpha and TCR beta that carried sample barcodes and UMIs. MiXCR, run by TCRdb on the 5' RACE reads, gives a single entry per CDR3 protein. This sample has 200,000 to 300,000 distinct CDR3 sequences; 15% to 20% occur once, and the top ten carry approximately 20%. The chain combines TRBV7-2 with TRBJ1-4, with a tentative D call TRBD1 (6 bases). This TCR derives from a young man who had mild COVID-19 (a few samples of this study predate the infection). Cell type and time point are not known. The sequenced sample was PBMCs or a T cell subset sorted from them (not recorded which). CDR3: CASSLVGTSRREKLFF. CDR3 nucleotide sequence: TGTGCCAGCAGCTTAGTTGGGACATCCCGTAGGGAAAAACTGTTTTTT.